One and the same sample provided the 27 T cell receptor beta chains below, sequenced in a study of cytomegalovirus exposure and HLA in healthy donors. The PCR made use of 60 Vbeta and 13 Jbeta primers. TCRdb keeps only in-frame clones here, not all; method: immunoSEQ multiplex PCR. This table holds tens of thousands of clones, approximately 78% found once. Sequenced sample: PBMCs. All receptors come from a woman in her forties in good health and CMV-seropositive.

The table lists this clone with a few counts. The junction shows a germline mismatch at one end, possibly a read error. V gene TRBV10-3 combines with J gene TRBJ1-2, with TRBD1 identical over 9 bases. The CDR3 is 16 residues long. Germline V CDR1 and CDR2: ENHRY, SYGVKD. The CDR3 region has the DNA TGTGCCAGCAGTCTACAGACCGGGACAGGGTACTATGGCTACACCTTC. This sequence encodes CASSLQTGTGYYGYTF.

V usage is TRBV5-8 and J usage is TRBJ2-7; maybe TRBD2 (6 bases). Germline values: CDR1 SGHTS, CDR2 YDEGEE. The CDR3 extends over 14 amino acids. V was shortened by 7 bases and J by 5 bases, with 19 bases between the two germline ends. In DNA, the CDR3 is TGTGCCAGCGAAGGTCCGGGAGTGCCTGACGAGCAGTACTTC. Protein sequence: CASEGPGVPDEQYF.

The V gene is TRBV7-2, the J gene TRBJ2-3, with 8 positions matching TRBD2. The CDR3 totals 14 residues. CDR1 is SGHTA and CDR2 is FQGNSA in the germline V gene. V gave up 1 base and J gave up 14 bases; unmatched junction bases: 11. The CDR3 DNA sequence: TGTGCCAGCAGCTTAGAGGGGGTCGGGACTAGTTCGTATTTT. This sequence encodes CASSLEGVGTSSYF.

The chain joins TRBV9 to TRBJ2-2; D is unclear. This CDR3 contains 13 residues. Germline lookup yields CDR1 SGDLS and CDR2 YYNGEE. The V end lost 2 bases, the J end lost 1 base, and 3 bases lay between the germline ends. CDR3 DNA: TGTGCCAGCAGCGTTAGGAACACCGGGGAGCTGTTTTTT. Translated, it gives CASSVRNTGELFF.

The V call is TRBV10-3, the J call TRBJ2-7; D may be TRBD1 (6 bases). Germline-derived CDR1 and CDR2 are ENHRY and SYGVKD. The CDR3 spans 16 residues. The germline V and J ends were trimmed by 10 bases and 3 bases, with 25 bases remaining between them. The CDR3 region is CATQLSTGNRVYEQYF. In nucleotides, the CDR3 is TGTGCCACCCAGCTCTCCACAGGGAATCGAGTCTACGAGCAGTACTTC.

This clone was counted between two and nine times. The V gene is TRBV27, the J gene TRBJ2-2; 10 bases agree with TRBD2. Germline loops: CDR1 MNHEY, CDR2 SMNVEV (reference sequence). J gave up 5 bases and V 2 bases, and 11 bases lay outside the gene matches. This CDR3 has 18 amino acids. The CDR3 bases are TGTGCCAGCAGTTTAAGGGGGGAAGCGGGAGGGAGGACCGGGGAGCTGTTTTTT. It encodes CASSLRGEAGGRTGELFF.

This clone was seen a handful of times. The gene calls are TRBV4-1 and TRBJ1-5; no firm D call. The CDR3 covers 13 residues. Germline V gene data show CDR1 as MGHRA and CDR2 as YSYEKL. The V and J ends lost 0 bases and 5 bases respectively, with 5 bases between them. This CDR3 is CASSQETDQPQHF. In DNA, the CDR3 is TGCGCCAGCAGCCAAGAAACGGATCAGCCCCAGCATTTT.

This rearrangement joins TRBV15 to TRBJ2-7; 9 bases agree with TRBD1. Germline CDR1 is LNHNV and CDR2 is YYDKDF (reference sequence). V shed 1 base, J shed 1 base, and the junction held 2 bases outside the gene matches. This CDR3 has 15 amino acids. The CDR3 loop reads CATSRGTGESYEQYF. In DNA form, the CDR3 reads TGTGCCACCAGCAGAGGGACAGGGGAGTCCTACGAGCAGTACTTC.

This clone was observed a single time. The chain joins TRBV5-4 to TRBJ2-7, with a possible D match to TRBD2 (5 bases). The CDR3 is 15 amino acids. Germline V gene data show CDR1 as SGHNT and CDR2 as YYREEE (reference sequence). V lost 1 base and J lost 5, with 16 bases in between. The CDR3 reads CASSLWAGATNEQYF. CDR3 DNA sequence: TGTGCCAGCAGCTTGTGGGCGGGCGCAACGAACGAGCAGTACTTC.

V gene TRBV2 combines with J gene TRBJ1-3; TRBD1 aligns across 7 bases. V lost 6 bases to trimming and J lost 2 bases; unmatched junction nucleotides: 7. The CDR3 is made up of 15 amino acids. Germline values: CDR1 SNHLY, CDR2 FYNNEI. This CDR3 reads CASRLITGAGNTIYF. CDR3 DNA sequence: TGTGCCAGCAGACTCATTACAGGGGCTGGAAACACCATATATTTT.

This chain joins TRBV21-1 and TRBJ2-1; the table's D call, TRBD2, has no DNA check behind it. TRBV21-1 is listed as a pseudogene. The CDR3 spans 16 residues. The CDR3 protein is CASSRTTRGAYNEQFF. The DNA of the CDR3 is TGTGCCAGCAGCCGAACTACCCGCGGTGCTTACAATGAGCAGTTCTTC.

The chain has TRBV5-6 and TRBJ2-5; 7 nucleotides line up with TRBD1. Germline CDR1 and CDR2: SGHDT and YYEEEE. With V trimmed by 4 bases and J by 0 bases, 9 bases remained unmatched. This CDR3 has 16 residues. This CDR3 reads CASSVKGAQYQETQYF. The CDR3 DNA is TGTGCCAGCAGCGTTAAGGGGGCGCAGTACCAAGAGACCCAGTACTTC.

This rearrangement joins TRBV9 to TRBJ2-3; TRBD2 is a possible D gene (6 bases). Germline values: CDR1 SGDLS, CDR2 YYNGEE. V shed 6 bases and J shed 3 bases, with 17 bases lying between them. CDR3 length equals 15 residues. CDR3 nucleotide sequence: TGTGCCAGCACCCCCTTCGGGAGCTGGACAGATACGCAGTATTTT. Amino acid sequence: CASTPFGSWTDTQYF.

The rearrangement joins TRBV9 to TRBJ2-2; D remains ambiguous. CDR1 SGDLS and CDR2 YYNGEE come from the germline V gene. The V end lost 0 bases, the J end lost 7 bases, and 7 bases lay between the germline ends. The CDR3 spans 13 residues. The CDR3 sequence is CASSVGAIGELFF. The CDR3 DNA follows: TGTGCCAGCAGCGTAGGAGCGATCGGGGAGCTGTTTTTT.

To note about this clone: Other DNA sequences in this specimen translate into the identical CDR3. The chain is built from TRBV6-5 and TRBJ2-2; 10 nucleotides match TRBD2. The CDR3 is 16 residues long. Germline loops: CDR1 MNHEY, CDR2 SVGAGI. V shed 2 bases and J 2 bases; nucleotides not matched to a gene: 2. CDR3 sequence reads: CASSYRTSGNTGELFF. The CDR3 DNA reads TGTGCCAGCAGTTACCGGACTAGCGGTAACACCGGGGAGCTGTTTTTT.

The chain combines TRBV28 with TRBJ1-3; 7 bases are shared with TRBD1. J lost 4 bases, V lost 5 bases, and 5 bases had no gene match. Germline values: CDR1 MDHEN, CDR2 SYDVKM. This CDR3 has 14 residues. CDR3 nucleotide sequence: TGTGCCAGCAGTCCGACAGGGATCGGAAACACCATATATTTT. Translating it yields CASSPTGIGNTIYF.

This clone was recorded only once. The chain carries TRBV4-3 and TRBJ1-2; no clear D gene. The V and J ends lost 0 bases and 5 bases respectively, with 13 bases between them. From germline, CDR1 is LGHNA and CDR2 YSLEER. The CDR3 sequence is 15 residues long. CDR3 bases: TGCGCCAGCAGCCAAGAAAGCGGAACGGGGTATGGCTACACCTTC. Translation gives CASSQESGTGYGYTF.

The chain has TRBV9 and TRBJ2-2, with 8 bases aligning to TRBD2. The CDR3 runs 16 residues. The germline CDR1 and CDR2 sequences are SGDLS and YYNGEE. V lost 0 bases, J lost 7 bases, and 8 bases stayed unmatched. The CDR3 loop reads CASSVAGLGTGGELFF. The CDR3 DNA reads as TGTGCCAGCAGCGTAGCGGGACTAGGTACGGGCGGGGAGCTGTTTTTT.

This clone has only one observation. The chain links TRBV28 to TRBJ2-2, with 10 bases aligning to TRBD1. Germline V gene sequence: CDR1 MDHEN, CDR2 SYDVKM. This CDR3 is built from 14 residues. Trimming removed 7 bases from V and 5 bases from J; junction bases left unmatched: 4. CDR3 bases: TGTGCCAGCACCCCGGGACAGGGGACCGGGGAGCTGTTTTTT. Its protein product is CASTPGQGTGELFF.

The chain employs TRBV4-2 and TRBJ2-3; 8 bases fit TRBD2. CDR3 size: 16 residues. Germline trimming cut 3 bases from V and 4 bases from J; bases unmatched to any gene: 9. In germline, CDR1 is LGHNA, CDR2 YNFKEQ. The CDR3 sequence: CASSHEAGEGADTQYF. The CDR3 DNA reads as TGTGCCAGCAGCCATGAAGCGGGAGAAGGCGCAGATACGCAGTATTTT.

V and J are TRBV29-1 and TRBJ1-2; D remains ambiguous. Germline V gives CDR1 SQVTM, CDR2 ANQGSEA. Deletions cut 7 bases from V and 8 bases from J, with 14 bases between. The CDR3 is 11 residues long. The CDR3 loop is CSERGVEGYTF. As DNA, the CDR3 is TGCAGCGAACGGGGTGTGGAGGGCTACACCTTC.

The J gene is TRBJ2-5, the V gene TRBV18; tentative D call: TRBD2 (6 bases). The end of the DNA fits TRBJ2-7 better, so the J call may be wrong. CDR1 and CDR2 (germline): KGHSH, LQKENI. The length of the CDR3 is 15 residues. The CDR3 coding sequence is TGTGCCAGCTCACCGGCGGGGCGGGCCTCCTACGAGCAGTACTTC. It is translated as CASSPAGRASYEQYF.

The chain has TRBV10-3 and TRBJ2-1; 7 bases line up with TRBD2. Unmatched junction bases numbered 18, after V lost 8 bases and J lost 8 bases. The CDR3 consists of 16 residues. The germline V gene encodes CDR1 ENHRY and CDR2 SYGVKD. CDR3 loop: CAISDGASGSNDEQFF. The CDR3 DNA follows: TGTGCCATCTCCGACGGGGCTAGCGGATCAAACGATGAGCAGTTCTTC.

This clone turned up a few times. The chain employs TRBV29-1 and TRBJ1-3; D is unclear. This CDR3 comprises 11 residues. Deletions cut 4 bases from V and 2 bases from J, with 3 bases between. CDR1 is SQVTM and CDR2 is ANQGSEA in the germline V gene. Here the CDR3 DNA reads TGCAGCGTTGTTACTGGAAACACCATATATTTT. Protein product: CSVVTGNTIYF.

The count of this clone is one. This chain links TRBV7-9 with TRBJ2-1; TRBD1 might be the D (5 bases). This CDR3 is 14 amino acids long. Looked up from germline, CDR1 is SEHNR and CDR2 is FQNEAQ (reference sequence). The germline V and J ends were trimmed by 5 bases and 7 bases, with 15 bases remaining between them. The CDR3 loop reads CASSIPPTENEQFF. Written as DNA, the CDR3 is TGTGCCAGCAGCATCCCCCCGACAGAAAATGAGCAGTTCTTC.

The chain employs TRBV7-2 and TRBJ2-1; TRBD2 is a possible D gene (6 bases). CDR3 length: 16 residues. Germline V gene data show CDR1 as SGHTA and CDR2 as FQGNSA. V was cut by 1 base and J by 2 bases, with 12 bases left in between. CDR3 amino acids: CASSLVRDFPYNEQFF. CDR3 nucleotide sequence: TGTGCCAGCAGCTTAGTGAGGGACTTTCCCTACAATGAGCAGTTCTTC.

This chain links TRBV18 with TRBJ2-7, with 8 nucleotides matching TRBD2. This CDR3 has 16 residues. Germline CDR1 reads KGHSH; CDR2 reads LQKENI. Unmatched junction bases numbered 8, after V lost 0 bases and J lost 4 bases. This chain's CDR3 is CASSPPLSGSPYEQYF. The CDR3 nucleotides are TGTGCCAGCTCACCACCGCTAAGCGGGAGCCCATACGAGCAGTACTTC.